This record covers a single T cell receptor (beta chain). The sample is drawn from a study of blood T cell repertoires in COVID-19. The overall study: The United States, Italy and Spain were the sources of the acute and convalescent COVID-19 samples. Nucleic acid was either cDNA or gDNA, and it came from T cells, B-cell-depleted T cells, or PBMCs.

Germline V gives CDR1 SGHDN, CDR2 FVKESK. Deletions cut 1 base from V and 8 bases from J, with 14 bases between. CDR3 length: 14 amino acids. Source study methods: The assay estimated nucleated cells by amplifying reference gene primers. Libraries were prepared by immunoSEQ multiplex PCR; TCRdb keeps only in-frame clonotypes and omits some of them. The V and J calls and clone size were taken over from that table, and D and trimming were inferred from the DNA. The table lists about 280,000 clones, about nine tenths of them singletons, with about 3% in the top ten. Source material: peripheral blood. V and J are TRBV14 and TRBJ1-2, with a possible D match to TRBD1 (5 bases). This clonotype was sampled from a woman aged 25 to 39 with active or convalescent COVID-19. In nucleotides, the CDR3 is TGTGCCAGCAGCCAAGGAGTAGGGGTTAGAGGCTACACCTTC. As protein: CASSQGVGVRGYTF.